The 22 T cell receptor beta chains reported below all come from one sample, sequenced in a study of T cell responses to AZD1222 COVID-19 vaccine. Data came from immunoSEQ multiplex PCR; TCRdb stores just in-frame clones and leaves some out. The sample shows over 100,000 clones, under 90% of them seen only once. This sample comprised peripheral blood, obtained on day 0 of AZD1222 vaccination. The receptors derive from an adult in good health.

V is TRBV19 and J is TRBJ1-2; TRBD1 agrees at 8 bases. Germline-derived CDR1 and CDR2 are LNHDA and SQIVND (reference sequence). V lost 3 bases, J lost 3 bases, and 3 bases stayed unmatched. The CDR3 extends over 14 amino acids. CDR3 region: CASSIPGQDYGYTF. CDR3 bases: TGTGCCAGTAGTATCCCGGGACAGGACTATGGCTACACCTTC.

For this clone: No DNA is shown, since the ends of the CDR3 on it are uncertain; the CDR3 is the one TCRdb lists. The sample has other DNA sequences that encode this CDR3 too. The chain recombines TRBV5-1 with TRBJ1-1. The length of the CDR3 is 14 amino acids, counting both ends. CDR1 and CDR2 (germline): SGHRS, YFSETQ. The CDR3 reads CASSFGVGNTEAFF.

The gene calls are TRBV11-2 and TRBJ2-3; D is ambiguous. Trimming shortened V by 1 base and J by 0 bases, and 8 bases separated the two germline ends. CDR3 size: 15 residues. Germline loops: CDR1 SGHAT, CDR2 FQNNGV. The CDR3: CASSLVPYSTDTQYF. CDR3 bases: TGTGCCAGCAGCTTAGTTCCCTACAGCACAGATACGCAGTATTTT.

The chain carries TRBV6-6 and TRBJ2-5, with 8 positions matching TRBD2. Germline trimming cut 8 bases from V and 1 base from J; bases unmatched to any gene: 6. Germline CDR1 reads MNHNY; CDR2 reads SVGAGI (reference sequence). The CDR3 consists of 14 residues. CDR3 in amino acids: CASERAGGQETQYF. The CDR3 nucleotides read TGTGCCAGCGAGCGCGCGGGGGGCCAAGAGACCCAGTACTTC.

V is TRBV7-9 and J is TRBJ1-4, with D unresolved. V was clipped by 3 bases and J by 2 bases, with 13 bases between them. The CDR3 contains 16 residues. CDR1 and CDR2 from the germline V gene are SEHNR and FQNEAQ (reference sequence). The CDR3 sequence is CASSFPSENTNEKLFF. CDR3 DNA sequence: TGTGCCAGCAGCTTCCCGAGCGAAAATACTAATGAAAAACTGTTTTTT.

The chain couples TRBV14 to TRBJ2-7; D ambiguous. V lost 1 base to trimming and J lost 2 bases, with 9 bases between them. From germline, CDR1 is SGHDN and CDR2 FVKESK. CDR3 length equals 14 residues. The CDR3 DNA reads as TGTGCCAGCAGCCAAGGGGTCAGAACCTACGAGCAGTACTTC. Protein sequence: CASSQGVRTYEQYF.

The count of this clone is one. The CDR3 is CASSYPSGTDAGKLFF. The CDR3 nucleotides are TGTGCCAGCAGTTACCCATCCGGGACAGACGCCGGGAAACTGTTTTTT. The gene calls are TRBV6-6 and TRBJ1-4, with 7 positions matching TRBD1. CDR1 is MNHNY, CDR2 SVGAGI, per germline (reference sequence). The V and J ends lost 2 bases and 11 bases, in that order; junction bases with no gene match: 14. CDR3 length equals 16 residues.

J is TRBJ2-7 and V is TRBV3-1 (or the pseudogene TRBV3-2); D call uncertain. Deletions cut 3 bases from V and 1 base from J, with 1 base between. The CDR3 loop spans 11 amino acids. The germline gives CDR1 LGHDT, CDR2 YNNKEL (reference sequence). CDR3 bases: TGTGCCAGCAGCCATTCCTACGAGCAGTACTTC. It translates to CASSHSYEQYF.

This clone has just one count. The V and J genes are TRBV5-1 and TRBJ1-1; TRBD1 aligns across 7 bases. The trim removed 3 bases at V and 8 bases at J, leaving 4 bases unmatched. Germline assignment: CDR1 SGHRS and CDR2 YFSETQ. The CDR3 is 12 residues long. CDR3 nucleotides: TGCGCCAGCAGCTATACGGGACAGGAAGCTTTCTTT. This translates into CASSYTGQEAFF.

The CDR3 sequence is CASSVVDRPPTGELFF. CDR3 nucleotide sequence: TGTGCCAGCAGTGTTGTTGACAGGCCCCCCACCGGGGAGCTGTTTTTT. The rearrangement joins TRBV6-1 to TRBJ2-2, with a possible D match to TRBD1 (6 bases). The germline V gene has CDR1 MNHNS and CDR2 SASEGT. The CDR3 loop spans 16 amino acids. The V and J ends lost 4 bases and 4 bases respectively, with 16 bases between them.

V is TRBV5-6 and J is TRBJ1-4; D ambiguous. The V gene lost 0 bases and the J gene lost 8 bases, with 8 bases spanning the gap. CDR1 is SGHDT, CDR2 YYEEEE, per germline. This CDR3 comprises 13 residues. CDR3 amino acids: CASSLGRQEKLFF. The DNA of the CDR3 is TGTGCCAGCAGCTTGGGCAGGCAGGAAAAACTGTTTTTT.

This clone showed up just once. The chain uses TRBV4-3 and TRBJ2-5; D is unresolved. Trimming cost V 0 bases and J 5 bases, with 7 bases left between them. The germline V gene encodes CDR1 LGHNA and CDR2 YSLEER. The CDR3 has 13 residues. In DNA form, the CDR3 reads TGCGCCAGCAGCCAAGATACAAGGGAGACCCAGTACTTC. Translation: CASSQDTRETQYF.

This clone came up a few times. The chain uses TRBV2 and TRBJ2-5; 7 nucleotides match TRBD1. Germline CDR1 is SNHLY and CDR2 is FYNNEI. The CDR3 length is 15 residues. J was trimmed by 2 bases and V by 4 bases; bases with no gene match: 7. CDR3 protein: CASSVDREWQETQYF. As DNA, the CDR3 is TGTGCCAGCAGTGTTGACAGGGAGTGGCAAGAGACCCAGTACTTC.

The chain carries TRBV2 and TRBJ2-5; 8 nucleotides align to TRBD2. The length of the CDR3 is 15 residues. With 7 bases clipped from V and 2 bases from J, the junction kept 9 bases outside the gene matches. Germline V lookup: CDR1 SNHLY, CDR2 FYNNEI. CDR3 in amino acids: CASNRAGAPQETQYF. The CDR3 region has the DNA TGTGCCAGCAACAGAGCGGGGGCACCTCAAGAGACCCAGTACTTC.

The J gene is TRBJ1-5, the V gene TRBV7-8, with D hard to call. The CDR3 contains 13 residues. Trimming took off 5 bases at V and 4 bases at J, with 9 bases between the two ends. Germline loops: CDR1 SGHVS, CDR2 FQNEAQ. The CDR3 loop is CASSPKPNQPQHF. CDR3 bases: TGTGCCAGCAGCCCCAAGCCTAATCAGCCCCAGCATTTT.

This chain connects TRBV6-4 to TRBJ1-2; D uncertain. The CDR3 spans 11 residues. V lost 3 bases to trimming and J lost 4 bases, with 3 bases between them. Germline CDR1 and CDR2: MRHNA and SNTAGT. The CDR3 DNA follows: TGTGCCAGCAGTGATTTCTATGGCTACACCTTC. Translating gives CASSDFYGYTF.

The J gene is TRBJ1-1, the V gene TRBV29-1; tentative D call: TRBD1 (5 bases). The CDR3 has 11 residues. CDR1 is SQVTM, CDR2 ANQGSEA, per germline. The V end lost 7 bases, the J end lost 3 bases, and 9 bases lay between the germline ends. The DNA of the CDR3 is TGCAGCGCGGGGGTAGACACTGAAGCTTTCTTT. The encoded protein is CSAGVDTEAFF.

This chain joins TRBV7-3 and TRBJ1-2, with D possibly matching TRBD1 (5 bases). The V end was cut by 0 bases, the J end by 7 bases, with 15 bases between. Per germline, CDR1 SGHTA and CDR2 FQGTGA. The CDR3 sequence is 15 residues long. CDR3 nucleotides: TGTGCCAGCAGCTTAACGGGGGGAAGTGATGGTGGCTACACCTTC. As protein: CASSLTGGSDGGYTF.

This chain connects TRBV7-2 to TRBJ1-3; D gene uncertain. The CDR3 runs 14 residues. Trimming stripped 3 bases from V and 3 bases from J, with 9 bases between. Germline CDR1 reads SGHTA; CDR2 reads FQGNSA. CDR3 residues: CASSFRGGGNTIYF. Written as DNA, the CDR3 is TGTGCCAGCAGCTTCCGGGGAGGTGGAAACACCATATATTTT.

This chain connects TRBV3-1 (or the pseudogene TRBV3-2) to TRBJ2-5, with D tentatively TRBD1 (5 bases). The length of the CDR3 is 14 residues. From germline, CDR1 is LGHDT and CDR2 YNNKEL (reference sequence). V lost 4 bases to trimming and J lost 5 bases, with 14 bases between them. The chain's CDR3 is CASSPQEFGETQYF. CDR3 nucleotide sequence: TGTGCCAGCAGCCCACAGGAGTTTGGGGAGACCCAGTACTTC.

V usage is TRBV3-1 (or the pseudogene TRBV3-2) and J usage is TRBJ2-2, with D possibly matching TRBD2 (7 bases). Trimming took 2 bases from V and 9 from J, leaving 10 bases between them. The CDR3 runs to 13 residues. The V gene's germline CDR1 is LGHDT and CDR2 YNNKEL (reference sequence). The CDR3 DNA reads TGTGCCAGCAGCCAATCGGGGGGCCGGGAGCTGTTTTTT. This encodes CASSQSGGRELFF.

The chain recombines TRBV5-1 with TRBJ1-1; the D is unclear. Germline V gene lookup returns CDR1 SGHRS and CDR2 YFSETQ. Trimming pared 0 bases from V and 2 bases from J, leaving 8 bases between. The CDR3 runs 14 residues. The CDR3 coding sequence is TGCGCCAGCAGCTTGGGGTCTGTTAACACTGAAGCTTTCTTT. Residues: CASSLGSVNTEAFF.